What follows are 17 T cell receptor beta chains derived from one specimen sequenced in a study of OX40 agonist ivuxolimab in advanced cancers. TCRdb's table, derived via immunoSEQ multiplex PCR, lists solely in-frame clones and lacks some. The repertoire includes about 82,000 clones, 90% to 95% of them detected once, and about 2.5% sits in the top ten. The sequencing used CD4+ or CD8+ T cells sorted from blood, collected in a trial of the OX40 agonist ivuxolimab. These receptor sequences come from an adult with an advanced solid tumor such as melanoma, head and neck, liver or kidney cancer.

DNA for the CDR3: TGTGCCAGGACGTCGGGCCAGAACACCGGGGAGCTGTTTTTT. Translated: CARTSGQNTGELFF. The chain joins TRBV7-9 to TRBJ2-2; D unclear. The CDR3 covers 14 residues. Trimming cost V 9 bases and J 1 base, with 12 bases left between them. CDR1 and CDR2 from the germline V gene are SEHNR and FQNEAQ (reference sequence).

The rearrangement joins TRBV6-1 to TRBJ1-1, with 7 nucleotides matching TRBD1. V shed 10 bases, J shed 1 base, and the junction held 6 bases outside the gene matches. Germline loops: CDR1 MNHNS, CDR2 SASEGT. The CDR3 totals 13 residues. In DNA, the CDR3 is TGTGCCACCCACGAGGGGGCGAACACTGAAGCTTTCTTT. This gives the protein CATHEGANTEAFF.

This CDR3 reads CASSLGGVGEQYF. The CDR3 DNA is TGCGCCAGCAGCTTGGGGGGAGTGGGCGAGCAGTACTTC. V gene TRBV5-1 combines with J gene TRBJ2-7; tentatively, D is TRBD2 (5 bases). The V gene lost 0 bases and the J gene lost 6 bases, with 10 bases spanning the gap. Looked up from germline, CDR1 is SGHRS and CDR2 is YFSETQ. This CDR3 is 13 amino acids long.

This chain joins TRBV20-1 and TRBJ2-1; D not resolved. Germline CDR1 DFQATT, CDR2 SNEGSKA (reference sequence). V lost 5 bases to trimming and J lost 5 bases, with 7 bases between them. The CDR3 is 11 amino acids. The CDR3: CSAQRNNEQFF. The CDR3 coding sequence is TGCAGTGCTCAAAGGAACAATGAGCAGTTCTTC.

This clone was recorded a few times. This chain connects TRBV6-6 to TRBJ2-2, with D possibly being TRBD2 (6 bases). The germline CDR1 and CDR2 sequences are MNHNY and SVGAGI (reference sequence). V shed 9 bases and J shed 4 bases, with 6 bases lying between them. The CDR3 length is 11 residues. The CDR3 protein is CARGGTGELFF. Here the CDR3 DNA reads TGTGCCAGGGGGGGCACCGGGGAGCTGTTTTTT.

The chain uses TRBV5-4 and TRBJ2-7; 7 positions agree with TRBD2. Germline-derived CDR1 and CDR2 are SGHNT and YYREEE (reference sequence). V trimming: 4 bases; J trimming: 7 bases; junction bases outside the gene matches: 11. CDR3 size: 14 residues. Written as DNA, the CDR3 is TGTGCCAGCAGCCTGGACGGGGGGAGGGGAGAGCAGTACTTC. This codes for CASSLDGGRGEQYF. Together with reference TRBV5-4 and TRBJ2-7, the CDR3 gives the full variable domain: ETGVTQSPTHLIKTRGQQVTLRCSSQSGHNTVSWYQQALGQGPQFIFQYYREEENGRGNFPPRFSGLQFPNYSSELNVNALELDDSALYLCASSLDGGRGEQYFGPGTRLTVT.

The genes are TRBV6-5 and TRBJ2-7; D possibly matches TRBD1 or TRBD2 (7 bases each). This CDR3 is built from 14 residues. V was clipped by 2 bases and J by 6 bases, with 14 bases between them. CDR1 is MNHEY and CDR2 is SVGAGI in the germline V gene. The chain's CDR3 is CASSYATGRGEQYF. CDR3 nucleotides: TGTGCCAGCAGTTACGCGACAGGGAGGGGCGAGCAGTACTTC.

CDR3: CASAGLNEKLFF. CDR3 in DNA: TGTGCCAGCGCAGGGTTAAATGAAAAACTGTTTTTT. The chain recombines TRBV27 with TRBJ1-4, with a tentative D call TRBD1 (5 bases). Germline assignment: CDR1 MNHEY and CDR2 SMNVEV (reference sequence). V was cut by 8 bases and J by 5 bases, with 9 bases left in between. The CDR3 consists of 12 residues. Full variable domain (missing parts from reference TRBV27 and TRBJ1-4): EAQVTQNPRYLITVTGKKLTVTCSQNMNHEYMSWYRQDPGLGLRQIYYSMNVEVTDKGDVPEGYKVSRKEKRNFPLILESPSPNQTSLYFCASAGLNEKLFFGSGTQLSVL.

CDR3 in amino acids: CASRPGGTAVYGYTF. The DNA for the CDR3 is TGTGCCAGCAGGCCTGGTGGGACAGCAGTTTATGGCTACACCTTC. The chain is built from TRBV28 and TRBJ1-2; the match to TRBD1 covers 7 bases. This CDR3 region has 15 residues. The trim removed 6 bases at V and 5 bases at J, leaving 12 bases unmatched. CDR1 is MDHEN, CDR2 SYDVKM, per germline.

The chain's CDR3 is CASSPRTGEAWGYTF. Written as DNA, the CDR3 is TGTGCCAGCTCACCTAGGACAGGGGAAGCGTGGGGCTACACCTTC. The chain uses TRBV18 and TRBJ1-2, with 9 nucleotides matching TRBD1. The J segment lost 8 bases and the V segment lost 3 bases, leaving 10 bases of the junction unmatched. CDR3 size: 15 residues. Germline CDR1 KGHSH, CDR2 LQKENI.

The chain uses TRBV6-5 and TRBJ2-2; 9 bases are a match to TRBD2. The CDR3 is made up of 15 amino acids. The ends lost 7 bases at V and 6 bases at J; junction bases unmatched: 9. Germline V gene sequence: CDR1 MNHEY, CDR2 SVGAGI. The CDR3 sequence is CASTGWREGPGELFF. CDR3 coding DNA: TGTGCCAGCACGGGTTGGCGGGAGGGCCCCGGGGAGCTGTTTTTT.

This rearrangement joins TRBV5-1 to TRBJ2-1, with 7 bases lining up with TRBD2. CDR1 SGHRS and CDR2 YFSETQ come from the germline V gene. V shed 5 bases and J 6 bases; nucleotides not matched to a gene: 8. The CDR3 sequence is 14 residues long. The CDR3 DNA reads as TGCGCCAGCAGTGGGTATAGCGGGTCCAATGAGCAGTTCTTC. The encoded protein is CASSGYSGSNEQFF. Looking up the rest from reference TRBV5-1 and TRBJ2-1 gives the full variable domain: KAGVTQTPRYLIKTRGQQVTLSCSPISGHRSVSWYQQTPGQGLQFLFEYFSETQRNKGNFPGRFSGRQFSNSRSEMNVSTLELGDSALYLCASSGYSGSNEQFFGPGTRLTVL.

This clone was seen once. The chain joins TRBV29-1 to TRBJ2-1; 10 bases match TRBD2. Germline CDR1 reads SQVTM; CDR2 reads ANQGSEA. With V trimmed by 6 bases and J by 4 bases, 12 bases remained unmatched. CDR3 length equals 16 residues. The CDR3 sequence: CSVGRTSGKLYNEQFF. CDR3 in DNA: TGCAGCGTGGGTAGGACTAGCGGAAAACTTTACAATGAGCAGTTCTTC.

V usage is TRBV4-2 and J usage is TRBJ2-5; 8 bases line up with TRBD2. Trimming cost V 4 bases and J 1 base; bases outside gene matches: 8. In germline, CDR1 is LGHNA, CDR2 YNFKEQ. This CDR3 is 16 amino acids long. The CDR3 is CASSRVGGRIQETQYF. The CDR3 region has the DNA TGTGCCAGCAGCCGAGTCGGCGGGAGGATCCAAGAGACCCAGTACTTC.

The V gene is TRBV2, the J gene TRBJ2-5, with 12 bases fitting TRBD2. V lost 9 bases to trimming and J lost 5 bases; unmatched junction nucleotides: 10. Germline V gene lookup returns CDR1 SNHLY and CDR2 FYNNEI. There are 15 residues in the CDR3. The CDR3 DNA reads as TGTGCCAGTTCGGGACTAGCGGGCATTCGTGAGACCCAGTACTTC. It codes for CASSGLAGIRETQYF.

The rearrangement joins TRBV6-5 to TRBJ2-2; D remains ambiguous. Germline V lookup: CDR1 MNHEY, CDR2 SVGAGI. There are 14 residues in the CDR3. The V end was cut by 2 bases, the J end by 2 bases, with 6 bases between. CDR3 in amino acids: CASSYGRNTGELFF. As DNA, the CDR3 is TGTGCCAGCAGTTACGGCAGAAACACCGGGGAGCTGTTTTTT.

The chain links TRBV27 to TRBJ1-1; 7 bases map to TRBD1. V was clipped by 10 bases and J by 5 bases; unmatched bases: 13. The CDR3 covers 14 residues. Germline CDR1 reads MNHEY; CDR2 reads SMNVEV (reference sequence). The CDR3 nucleotides are TGTGCCACCTCCAAGACAGGGCTATTAACTGAAGCTTTCTTT. This translates into CATSKTGLLTEAFF.